This TCR beta chain was recovered during a study of blood T cells in healthy people across ages. There are a few counts of this clonotype. V was shortened by 0 bases and J by 1 base, with 10 bases between the two germline ends. The CDR3 extends over 15 amino acids. The germline gives CDR1 LGHNA, CDR2 YSLEER. Through a sample-barcoded 5' primer and a J-beta primer mix, a second PCR was run for roughly 7 to 11 cycles. TCRdb reanalysed the 5' RACE reads using MiXCR and keeps one entry per CDR3 protein. The sample records 780,000 or so distinct CDR3 sequences, more than 55% being singletons. The sample comprised blood. The chain has TRBV4-3 and TRBJ2-7; perhaps TRBD1 as D (5 bases). This TCR was recovered from a man aged 40-49 years in good health. The CDR3 region is CASSQDSQGSYEQYF. CDR3 nucleotides: TGCGCCAGCAGCCAAGATTCCCAGGGATCCTACGAGCAGTACTTC.